Below are 28 T cell receptor beta chains sequenced from a single sample in a study of post-analysis software for immune sequencing data. Antigens of these TCRs are unknown. Tagging with unique molecular identifiers was a feature of the TCR beta cDNA libraries. One entry per CDR3 protein, called by TCRdb with MiXCR from the PCR reads. This sample has about 820,000 distinct CDR3 sequences; approximately 57% occur once, and the top ten carry 4.6%. Whole-study findings and limits: Included in a set of five TRBV segments more frequent in patients than controls were TRBV5-6, TRBV5-1 and TRBV20-1.

Sequencing was done on a sample of blood. These receptors came from a girl aged 5 to 17 with multiple sclerosis.

The chain carries TRBV2 and TRBJ2-2, with 13 bases aligning to TRBD2. CDR3 length: 17 residues. V lost 9 bases and J lost 5; bases outside the gene matches: 12. CDR1 is SNHLY, CDR2 FYNNEI, per germline. The CDR3 reads CASSLGLAGDRTGELFF. CDR3 nucleotides: TGTGCCAGTAGTCTTGGACTAGCGGGAGATCGGACCGGGGAGCTGTTTTTT.

V is TRBV7-2 and J is TRBJ2-1; TRBD2 matches 9 bases. Trimming removed 0 bases from V and 2 bases from J; junction bases left unmatched: 5. Germline values: CDR1 SGHTA, CDR2 FQGNSA. This CDR3 contains 17 residues. The CDR3 DNA reads as TGTGCCAGCAGCTTAGCCCTAGCGGGATTACCCTACAATGAGCAGTTCTTC. It specifies CASSLALAGLPYNEQFF.

Only a few counts were recorded for this clonotype. For the CDR3, the DNA is TGTGCCAGCAGCCAAGGAGTGGGTCTAGCGGGTTTCTCCTACGAGCAGTACTTC. Translated, it gives CASSQGVGLAGFSYEQYF. The chain couples TRBV4-2 to TRBJ2-7; TRBD2 aligns across 8 bases. Per germline, CDR1 LGHNA and CDR2 YNFKEQ. V dropped 1 base and J dropped 0; count of bases not matched to a gene: 11. The CDR3 is 18 amino acids.

This chain connects TRBV21-1 to TRBJ2-7; the D call TRBD2 from the table was never checked on the DNA. TRBV21-1 constitutes a pseudogene. This CDR3 comprises 16 residues. The CDR3, as DNA: TGTGCCAGCAGCAAATCGCCGGGGCCCGCGTCCTACGAGCAGTACTTC. Translating gives CASSKSPGPASYEQYF.

The chain combines TRBV2 with TRBJ2-1; a possible D gene is TRBD2 (7 bases). V was cut by 7 bases and J by 3 bases, with 13 bases left in between. Germline-derived CDR1 and CDR2 are SNHLY and FYNNEI. This CDR3 contains 14 residues. CDR3 sequence (DNA): TGTGCCAGCATGGGCGGGGGCAACTACAATGAGCAGTTCTTC. The encoded protein is CASMGGGNYNEQFF.

Comment on this clonotype: One end of the junction is discordant with germline, which a read error may explain. The chain combines TRBV12-3 or TRBV12-4 with TRBJ2-6; TRBD1 is a possible D gene (5 bases). The CDR3 runs to 15 residues. The CDR3 is CASSFYGAGANVRTF. CDR3 nucleotide sequence: TGTGCCAGCAGTTTCTATGGGGCTGGGGCCAACGTCCGGACTTTC.

V usage is TRBV20-1 and J usage is TRBJ2-7; tentatively, D is TRBD2 (5 bases). V lost 1 base and J lost 7, with 14 bases in between. Per germline, CDR1 DFQATT and CDR2 SNEGSKA (reference sequence). The CDR3 loop spans 13 amino acids. The CDR3 here is CSARATPSWEQYF. CDR3 DNA: TGCAGTGCTAGAGCGACCCCTAGCTGGGAGCAGTACTTC.

This clonotype has only a few counts. The chain couples TRBV5-1 to TRBJ2-1, with 9 bases fitting TRBD2. This CDR3 contains 15 residues. The V and J ends lost 0 bases and 8 bases, in that order; junction bases with no gene match: 6. Germline V CDR1 and CDR2: SGHRS, YFSETQ. CDR3 nucleotides: TGCGCCAGCAGCTTGGCGGCTAGCGGGAAACATGAGCAGTTCTTC. This translates into CASSLAASGKHEQFF.

V usage is TRBV10-2 and J usage is TRBJ1-5; D remains unclear. This CDR3 comprises 14 residues. Per germline, CDR1 WSHSY and CDR2 SAAADI. Trimming cost V 4 bases and J 1 base, with 8 bases left between them. The CDR3 DNA sequence: TGCGCCAGCAGTGGGCAGCCGAGCAATCAGCCCCAGCATTTT. Protein sequence: CASSGQPSNQPQHF.

The rearrangement links TRBV5-1 to TRBJ2-3; D unresolved. V lost 3 bases and J lost 0, with 11 bases in between. This CDR3 comprises 15 residues. Per the germline V gene, CDR1 is SGHRS and CDR2 is YFSETQ. CDR3: CASSYGRASTDTQYF. CDR3 DNA sequence: TGCGCCAGCAGCTACGGGCGTGCTAGCACAGATACGCAGTATTTT.

V gene TRBV6-2 or TRBV6-3 combines with J gene TRBJ2-7; TRBD1 matches 9 bases. V gave up 5 bases and J gave up 4 bases; unmatched junction bases: 6. Germline CDR1 reads MNHEY; CDR2 reads SVGEGT. The CDR3 has 14 residues. CDR3 loop: CASSPPGTGYEQYF. The CDR3, as DNA: TGTGCCAGCAGTCCCCCAGGGACAGGGTACGAGCAGTACTTC.

V is TRBV2 and J is TRBJ2-3; perhaps TRBD2 as D (6 bases). Trimming left V 9 bases short and J 2 bases short, with 18 bases between. Germline values: CDR1 SNHLY, CDR2 FYNNEI. This CDR3 is built from 15 residues. The CDR3 DNA follows: TGTGCCAGAAAGACTTGGGGGAGGATCACAGATACGCAGTATTTT. Translation gives CARKTWGRITDTQYF.

This clonotype was observed a handful of times. The chain combines TRBV14 with TRBJ2-3; TRBD2 might be the D (5 bases). Germline CDR1 reads SGHDN; CDR2 reads FVKESK. The CDR3 extends over 15 amino acids. Trimming cost V 4 bases and J 4 bases, with 15 bases left between them. This CDR3 is CASSRGGVEADTQYF. The CDR3 DNA sequence: TGTGCCAGCAGCCGCGGAGGCGTGGAGGCAGATACGCAGTATTTT.

The chain is built from TRBV29-1 and TRBJ2-7; perhaps TRBD1 as D (7 bases). The CDR3 runs to 12 residues. V was cut by 7 bases and J by 2 bases, with 12 bases left in between. Germline V gives CDR1 SQVTM, CDR2 ANQGSEA. In DNA form, the CDR3 reads TGCAGCGGGCGGGACAGCACCTACGAGCAGTACTTC. This gives the protein CSGRDSTYEQYF.

The rearrangement uses TRBV5-1 and TRBJ2-1; 10 nucleotides match TRBD2. This CDR3 has 16 amino acids. Trimming at V came to 1 base and at J to 3 bases, leaving 4 bases not matched to a gene. Germline CDR1 and CDR2: SGHRS and YFSETQ. The CDR3 sequence: CASSLPRLAGYNEQFF. Here the CDR3 DNA reads TGCGCCAGCAGCTTGCCCCGACTAGCGGGCTACAATGAGCAGTTCTTC.

To note about this clonotype: Its ends do not fully match the called genes, so a read error is possible. The gene calls are TRBV25-1 and TRBJ2-1; possibly TRBD2 for D (7 bases). CDR3 length: 15 residues. Germline V CDR1 and CDR2: MGHDK, SYGVNS. CDR3 residues: CTSSETSGTSFEQFF. DNA of the CDR3: TGTACCAGCAGTGAAACGAGCGGGACATCGTTTGAGCAGTTCTTC.

In its sample, this clonotype was seen once. The chain carries TRBV29-1 and TRBJ1-1; no clear D. V gave up 4 bases and J gave up 1 base, with 10 bases separating them. This CDR3 is built from 13 residues. Per the germline V gene, CDR1 is SQVTM and CDR2 is ANQGSEA. The CDR3 is CSVVHPANTEAFF. CDR3 in DNA: TGCAGCGTTGTACATCCAGCGAACACTGAAGCTTTCTTT.

This clonotype has just one count. The chain joins TRBV5-1 to TRBJ2-1; TRBD1 agrees at 8 bases. J lost 5 bases, V lost 4 bases, and 11 bases had no gene match. CDR3 size: 16 residues. Germline V gene sequence: CDR1 SGHRS, CDR2 YFSETQ. CDR3 sequence (DNA): TGCGCCAGCAGCGGATACCGGGACAGGAGGAACAATGAGCAGTTCTTC. The encoded protein is CASSGYRDRRNNEQFF.

CDR3 sequence reads: CASSLAGTPIYGYTF. The DNA of the CDR3 is TGTGCCAGCAGTTTAGCGGGGACTCCTATCTATGGCTACACCTTC. This chain joins TRBV12-3 or TRBV12-4 and TRBJ1-2; possible D gene TRBD1, 5 bases. Trimming cost V 0 bases and J 4 bases, with 12 bases left between them. The CDR3 covers 15 residues.

The CDR3 sequence is CATSRDRLTINEKLFF. The CDR3 nucleotides are TGTGCCACCAGCAGAGATCGCCTCACCATTAATGAAAAACTGTTTTTT. The V gene is TRBV15, the J gene TRBJ1-4; D is uncertain. With 0 bases removed from V and 4 bases from J, the gap between germline ends came to 12 bases. Looked up from germline, CDR1 is LNHNV and CDR2 is YYDKDF (reference sequence). The CDR3 runs to 16 residues.

This clonotype was seen more than once but under ten times. V gene TRBV5-8 combines with J gene TRBJ2-3, with D perhaps given as TRBD1 or TRBD2 (6 bases each). Trimming cost V 1 base and J 3 bases, with 15 bases left between them. Germline CDR1 is SGHTS and CDR2 is YDEGEE. The CDR3 extends over 16 amino acids. CDR3 nucleotides: TGTGCCAGCAGCTTGATTAGCGGAGGGGGAACAGATACGCAGTATTTT. Translated, it gives CASSLISGGGTDTQYF.

V usage is TRBV5-8 and J usage is TRBJ1-1; no clear D. The length of the CDR3 is 12 residues. The germline V and J ends were trimmed by 3 bases and 4 bases, with 7 bases remaining between them. The V gene's germline CDR1 is SGHTS and CDR2 YDEGEE. The CDR3 DNA reads TGTGCCAGCAGCTGGGAGGTCACTGAAGCTTTCTTT. Encoded protein: CASSWEVTEAFF.

The table lists this clonotype with a count of one. The V and J genes are TRBV29-1 and TRBJ2-1; 11 nucleotides line up with TRBD2. CDR1 is SQVTM and CDR2 is ANQGSEA in the germline V gene. The J segment lost 4 bases and the V segment lost 7 bases, leaving 9 bases of the junction unmatched. The CDR3 spans 15 residues. CDR3 region: CSARPGLAAYNEQFF. The CDR3 DNA is TGCAGCGCCCGGCCGGGACTAGCGGCTTACAATGAGCAGTTCTTC.

About this clonotype itself: At one end, the junction sequence differs from germline, possibly due to a read error. The chain joins TRBV18 to TRBJ2-1; D uncertain. This CDR3 is built from 13 residues. Per germline, CDR1 KGHSH and CDR2 LQKENI. For the CDR3, the DNA is TGTGCCGGCTCACCACTCGGGTACAATGAGCAGTTCTTC. The encoded protein is CAGSPLGYNEQFF.

The table lists this clonotype with a few counts. The CDR3 DNA reads as TGCAGTGCTAGCACAGGGATCTATGGCTACACCTTC. It specifies CSASTGIYGYTF. The rearrangement joins TRBV20-1 to TRBJ1-2, with D perhaps matching TRBD1 (6 bases). The germline V gene encodes CDR1 DFQATT and CDR2 SNEGSKA (reference sequence). V was trimmed by 3 bases and J by 4 bases, leaving 9 bases between them. CDR3 length equals 12 residues.

The V gene is TRBV5-5, the J gene TRBJ2-1; 7 bases line up with TRBD2. In germline, CDR1 is SGHKS, CDR2 YYEKEE (reference sequence). The CDR3 covers 18 residues. Unmatched junction bases numbered 18, after V lost 1 base and J lost 8 bases. The CDR3 region is CASSLRGRGTLIRDEQFF. Here the CDR3 DNA reads TGTGCCAGCAGCTTGAGAGGGCGGGGGACCCTAATTAGGGATGAGCAGTTCTTC.

This chain joins TRBV7-2 and TRBJ2-1; no definite D call. This CDR3 is built from 13 residues. Trimming removed 5 bases at V and 6 bases at J, with 11 bases between. Germline CDR1 and CDR2: SGHTA and FQGNSA. This CDR3 reads CASSKIRANEQFF. The CDR3 region has the DNA TGTGCCAGCAGCAAGATCCGGGCCAATGAGCAGTTCTTC.

The chain uses TRBV6-2 or TRBV6-3 and TRBJ1-4; no clear D gene. Germline V gene lookup returns CDR1 MNHEY and CDR2 SVGEGT. CDR3 length: 14 amino acids. Trimming stripped 5 bases from V and 9 bases from J, with 16 bases between. The CDR3 nucleotides are TGTGCCAGCAGTCAACTCGCGGGGAGTAAAAAACTGTTTTTT. Translating gives CASSQLAGSKKLFF.